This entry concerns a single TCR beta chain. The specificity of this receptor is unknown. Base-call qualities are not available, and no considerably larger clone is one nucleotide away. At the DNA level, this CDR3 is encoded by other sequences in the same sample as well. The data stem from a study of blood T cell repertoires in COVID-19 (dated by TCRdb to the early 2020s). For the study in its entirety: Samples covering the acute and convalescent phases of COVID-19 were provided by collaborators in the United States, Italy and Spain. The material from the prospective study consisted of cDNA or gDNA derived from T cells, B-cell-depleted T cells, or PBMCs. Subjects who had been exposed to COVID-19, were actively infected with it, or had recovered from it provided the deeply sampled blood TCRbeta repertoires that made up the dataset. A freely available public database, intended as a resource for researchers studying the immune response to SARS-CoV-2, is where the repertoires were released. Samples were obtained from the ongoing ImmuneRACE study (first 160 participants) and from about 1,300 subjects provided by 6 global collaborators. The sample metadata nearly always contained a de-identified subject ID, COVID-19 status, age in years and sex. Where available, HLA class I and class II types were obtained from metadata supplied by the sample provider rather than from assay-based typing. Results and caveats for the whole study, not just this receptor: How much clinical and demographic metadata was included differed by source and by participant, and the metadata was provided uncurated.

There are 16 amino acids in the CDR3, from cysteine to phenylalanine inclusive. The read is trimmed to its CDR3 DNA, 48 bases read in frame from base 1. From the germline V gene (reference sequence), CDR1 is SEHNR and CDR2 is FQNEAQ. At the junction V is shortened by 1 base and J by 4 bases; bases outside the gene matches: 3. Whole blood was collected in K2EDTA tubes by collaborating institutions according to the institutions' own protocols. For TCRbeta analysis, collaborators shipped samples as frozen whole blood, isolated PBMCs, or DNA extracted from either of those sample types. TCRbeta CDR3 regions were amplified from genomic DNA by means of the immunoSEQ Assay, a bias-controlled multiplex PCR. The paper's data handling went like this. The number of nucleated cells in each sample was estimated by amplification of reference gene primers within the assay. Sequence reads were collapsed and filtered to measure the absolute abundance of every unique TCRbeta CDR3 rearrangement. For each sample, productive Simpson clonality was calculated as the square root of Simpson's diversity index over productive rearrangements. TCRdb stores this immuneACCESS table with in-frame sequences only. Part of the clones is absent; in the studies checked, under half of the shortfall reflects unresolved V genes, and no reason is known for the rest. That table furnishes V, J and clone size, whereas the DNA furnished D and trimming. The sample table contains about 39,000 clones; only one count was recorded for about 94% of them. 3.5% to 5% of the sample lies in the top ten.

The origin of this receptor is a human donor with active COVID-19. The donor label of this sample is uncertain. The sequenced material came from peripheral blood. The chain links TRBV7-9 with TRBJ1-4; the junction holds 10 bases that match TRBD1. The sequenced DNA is TGTGCCAGCAGCTTAGGGGACAGGGGCCGTAATGAAAAACTGTTTTTT. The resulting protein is CASSLGDRGRNEKLFF.